This T cell receptor beta chain was observed in a study of blood T cells in healthy people across ages. Alongside a J-beta primer mix, a sample-barcoded 5' primer served in a second PCR lasting about 6 to 11 cycles. TCRdb re-called the 5' RACE reads with MiXCR, one entry per CDR3 protein. The table shows some 1,500,000 distinct CDR3 sequences, with roughly 43% occurring only once. Germline V gene lookup returns CDR1 MDHEN and CDR2 SYDVKM. The CDR3 is 15 residues long. Of note for this clonotype: At one end the junction does not follow the germline gene, possibly because of a read error.

The V and J genes are TRBV28 and TRBJ1-2, with D perhaps matching TRBD1 (6 bases). This sequence was found in a woman aged 18 to 35 in good health. The sequencing sample was made of blood. CDR3 in amino acids: CASNLSYRDLYGYTF. The DNA for the CDR3 is TGTGCCAGCAATTTATCCTACAGGGACCTCTATGGCTACACCTTC.